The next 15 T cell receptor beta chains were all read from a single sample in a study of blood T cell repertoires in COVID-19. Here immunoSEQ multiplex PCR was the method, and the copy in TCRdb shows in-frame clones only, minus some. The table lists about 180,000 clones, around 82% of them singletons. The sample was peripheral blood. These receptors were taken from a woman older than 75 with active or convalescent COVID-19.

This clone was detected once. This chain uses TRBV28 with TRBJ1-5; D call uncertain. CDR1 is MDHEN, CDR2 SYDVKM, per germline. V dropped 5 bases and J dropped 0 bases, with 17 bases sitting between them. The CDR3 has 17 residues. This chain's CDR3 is CASSPLGGFYSNQPQHF. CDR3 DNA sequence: TGTGCCAGCAGTCCTCTGGGCGGGTTCTATAGCAATCAGCCCCAGCATTTT.

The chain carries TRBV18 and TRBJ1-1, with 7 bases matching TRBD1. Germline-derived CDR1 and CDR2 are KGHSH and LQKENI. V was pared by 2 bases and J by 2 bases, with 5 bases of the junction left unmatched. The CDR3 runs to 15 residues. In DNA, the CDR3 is TGTGCCAGCTCACCAACAGGGGCAGGCAACACTGAAGCTTTCTTT. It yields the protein CASSPTGAGNTEAFF.

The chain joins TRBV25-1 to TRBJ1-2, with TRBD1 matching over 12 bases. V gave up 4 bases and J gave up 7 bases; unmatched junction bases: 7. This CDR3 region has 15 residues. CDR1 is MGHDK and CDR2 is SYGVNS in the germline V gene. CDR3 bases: TGTGCCAGCAGTGCGACGGGACAGGGGGCGGGTGGCTACACCTTC. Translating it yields CASSATGQGAGGYTF.

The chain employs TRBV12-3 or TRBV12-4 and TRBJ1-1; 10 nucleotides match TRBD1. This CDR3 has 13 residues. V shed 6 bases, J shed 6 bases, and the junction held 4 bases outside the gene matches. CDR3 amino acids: CASRGQGWSEAFF. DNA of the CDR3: TGTGCCAGCAGGGGACAGGGGTGGTCTGAAGCTTTCTTT.

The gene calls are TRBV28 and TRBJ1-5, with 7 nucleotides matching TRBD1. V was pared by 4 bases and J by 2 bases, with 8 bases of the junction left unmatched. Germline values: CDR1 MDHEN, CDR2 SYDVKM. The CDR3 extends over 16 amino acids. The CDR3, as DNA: TGTGCCAGCAGTTCAGGACAGGTTTTCGGCAATCAGCCCCAGCATTTT. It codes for CASSSGQVFGNQPQHF.

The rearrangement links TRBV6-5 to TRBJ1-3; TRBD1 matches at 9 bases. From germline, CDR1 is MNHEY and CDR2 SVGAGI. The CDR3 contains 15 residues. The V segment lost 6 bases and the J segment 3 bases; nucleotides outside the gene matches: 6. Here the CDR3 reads CASSRDRGDGNTIYF. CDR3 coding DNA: TGTGCCAGCAGCAGAGACAGGGGGGATGGAAACACCATATATTTT.

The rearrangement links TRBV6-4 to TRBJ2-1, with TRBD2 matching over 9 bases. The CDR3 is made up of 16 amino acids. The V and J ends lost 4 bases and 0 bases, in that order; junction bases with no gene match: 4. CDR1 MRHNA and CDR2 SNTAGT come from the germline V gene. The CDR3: CASSVELAGSYNEQFF. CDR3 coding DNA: TGTGCCAGCAGTGTAGAACTAGCGGGCTCCTACAATGAGCAGTTCTTC.

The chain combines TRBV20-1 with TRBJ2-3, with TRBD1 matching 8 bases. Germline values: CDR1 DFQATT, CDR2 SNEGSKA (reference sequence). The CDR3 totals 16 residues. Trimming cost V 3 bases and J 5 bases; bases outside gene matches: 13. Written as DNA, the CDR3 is TGCAGTGCTAGTAGGGCAGGGGGCAATTTCGGAGATACGCAGTATTTT. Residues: CSASRAGGNFGDTQYF.

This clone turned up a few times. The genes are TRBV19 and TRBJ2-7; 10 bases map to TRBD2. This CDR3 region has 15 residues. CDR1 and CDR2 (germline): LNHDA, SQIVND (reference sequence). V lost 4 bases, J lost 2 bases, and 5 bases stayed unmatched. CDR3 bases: TGTGCCAGTAGTAGTCCGGGACTAGCGACCTACGAGCAGTACTTC. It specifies CASSSPGLATYEQYF.

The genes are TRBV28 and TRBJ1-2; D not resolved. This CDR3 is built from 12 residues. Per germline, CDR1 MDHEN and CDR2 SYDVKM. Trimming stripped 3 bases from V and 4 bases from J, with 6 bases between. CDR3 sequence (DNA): TGTGCCAGCAGTTTGGCCAGCTATGGCTACACCTTC. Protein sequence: CASSLASYGYTF.

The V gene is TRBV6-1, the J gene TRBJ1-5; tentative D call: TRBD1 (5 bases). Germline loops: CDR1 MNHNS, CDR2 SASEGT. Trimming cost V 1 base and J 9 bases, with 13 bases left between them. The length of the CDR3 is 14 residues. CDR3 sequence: CASSEVIRVRPQHF. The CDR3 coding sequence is TGTGCCAGCAGTGAAGTCATCAGGGTACGGCCCCAGCATTTT.

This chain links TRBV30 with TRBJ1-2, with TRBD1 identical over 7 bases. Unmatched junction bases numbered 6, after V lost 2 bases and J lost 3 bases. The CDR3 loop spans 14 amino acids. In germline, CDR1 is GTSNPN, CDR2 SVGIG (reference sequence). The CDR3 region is CAWSRNRGHYGYTF. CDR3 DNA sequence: TGTGCCTGGAGTAGGAACAGGGGACACTATGGCTACACCTTC. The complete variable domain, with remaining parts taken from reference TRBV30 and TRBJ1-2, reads SQTIHQWPATLVQPVGSPLSLECTVEGTSNPNLYWYRQAAGRGLQLLFYSVGIGQISSEVPQNLSASRPQDRQFILSSKKLLLSDSGFYLCAWSRNRGHYGYTFGSGTRLTVV.

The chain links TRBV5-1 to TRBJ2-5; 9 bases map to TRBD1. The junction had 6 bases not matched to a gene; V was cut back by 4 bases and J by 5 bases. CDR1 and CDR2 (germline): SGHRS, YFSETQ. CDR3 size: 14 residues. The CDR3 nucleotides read TGCGCCAGCAGCCCGGGACAGGGACAGGAGACCCAGTACTTC. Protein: CASSPGQGQETQYF.

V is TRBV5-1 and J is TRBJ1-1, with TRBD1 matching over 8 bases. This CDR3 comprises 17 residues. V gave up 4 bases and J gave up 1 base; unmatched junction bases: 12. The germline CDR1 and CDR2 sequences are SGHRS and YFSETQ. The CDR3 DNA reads TGCGCCAGCAGCCTGTGGACAGGGCGGGTGGGGAACACTGAAGCTTTCTTT. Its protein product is CASSLWTGRVGNTEAFF. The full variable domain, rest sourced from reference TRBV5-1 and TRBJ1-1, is KAGVTQTPRYLIKTRGQQVTLSCSPISGHRSVSWYQQTPGQGLQFLFEYFSETQRNKGNFPGRFSGRQFSNSRSEMNVSTLELGDSALYLCASSLWTGRVGNTEAFFGQGTRLTVV.

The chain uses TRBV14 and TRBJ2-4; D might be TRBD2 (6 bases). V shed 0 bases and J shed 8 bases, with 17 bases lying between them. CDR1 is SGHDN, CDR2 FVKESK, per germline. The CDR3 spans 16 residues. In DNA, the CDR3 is TGTGCCAGCAGCCAAGACTGGTGGACCCCGGGAGACATTCAGTACTTC. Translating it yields CASSQDWWTPGDIQYF.